This T cell receptor (beta chain) emerged from a study of control samples from healthy donors and cancer patients. Measured with immunoSEQ multiplex PCR; TCRdb has only the in-frame clones, and not every one. Of about 220,000 clones in the sample, just under 95% are singletons; the top ten hold about 1.4%. The CDR3 has 14 amino acids. Looked up from germline, CDR1 is SGHTA and CDR2 is FQGNSA. V shed 4 bases and J 4 bases; nucleotides not matched to a gene: 4. Specimen: blood. The rearrangement joins TRBV7-2 to TRBJ1-1; 9 positions agree with TRBD1. The origin of this receptor is a man aged 50 to 60 in good health. This CDR3 is CASSSQGQGTEAFF. CDR3 bases: TGTGCCAGCAGCTCGCAGGGACAGGGCACTGAAGCTTTCTTT.